The entry below describes one T cell receptor beta chain. The data originate from a study of blood T cell repertoires in COVID-19. For the study at large: Collection of acute and convalescent COVID-19 samples took place in the United States, Italy and Spain. T cells, B-cell-depleted T cells, or PBMCs supplied cDNA or gDNA.

The protocol was immunoSEQ multiplex PCR, while the TCRdb copy is restricted to in-frame clones and leaves out a portion. The table shows 90,000 to 130,000 clones, with nearly 80% occurring only once. Germline values: CDR1 KGHSH, CDR2 LQKENI. This CDR3 has 13 residues. V trimming: 6 bases; J trimming: 7 bases; junction bases outside the gene matches: 5. The source material was peripheral blood. This TCR came from a woman of 80 years or more with active or convalescent COVID-19. The gene calls are TRBV18 and TRBJ2-7; TRBD1 matches 11 bases. In nucleotides, the CDR3 is TGTGCCAGCTCCGAACGGGACAGGGGGGAGCAGTACTTC. Protein product: CASSERDRGEQYF. The full variable domain, completed using reference TRBV18 and TRBJ2-7, is NAGVMQNPRHLVRRRGQEARLRCSPMKGHSHVYWYRQLPEEGLKFMVYLQKENIIDESGMPKERFSAEFPKEGPSILRIQQVVRGDSAAYFCASSERDRGEQYFGPGTRLTVT.